This TCR beta chain was recovered during a study of graft-versus-host responses after intestinal transplantation. Across the whole study: Transplants given to recipients were multivisceral, liver-intestinal, or isolated intestinal. Anti-thymocyte globulin served as induction for all recipients, who then took tacrolimus and steroids for three to four years.

With regard to this clone: Its matching antigen is unknown.

This table comes from immunoSEQ multiplex PCR, and its TCRdb copy is limited to in-frame clones, with some not included. The sample lists tens of thousands of clones, about 85% occurring once. Findings and caveats of the study: The authors found GvH clones in recipient marrow, some appearing first in ileum or blood. Early post-transplant falls in HvG clones accompanied the peak levels of circulating GvH clones.

The specimen was PBMCs, collected around 62 weeks after intestinal transplantation. The clonotype was recovered from a human patient who received an intestinal transplant, so some T cells may come from the graft donor.

The CDR3 DNA reads as TGCGCCAGCAGTGAGTGGTACGGGGGGCAGACAGATACGCAGTATTTT. Amino acid sequence: CASSEWYGGQTDTQYF. The chain is built from TRBV10-2 and TRBJ2-3; maybe TRBD2 (7 bases). The CDR3 runs to 16 residues. Trimming took off 1 base at V and 3 bases at J, with 14 bases between the two ends. The V gene's germline CDR1 is WSHSY and CDR2 SAAADI.